The sequence of this TCR beta chain was determined in a study of blood T cell repertoires in COVID-19 (dated by TCRdb to the early 2020s). Concerning the study at large: Samples covering the acute and convalescent phases of COVID-19 were provided by collaborators in the United States, Italy and Spain. The prospective study material was composed of cDNA or gDNA derived from T cells, B-cell-depleted T cells, or PBMCs. Deeply sampled blood TCRbeta repertoires from subjects exposed to, actively infected with, or recovered from COVID-19 were included in the dataset. The repertoires were made available in a free public database intended to serve as a resource for research on the immune response to SARS-CoV-2. Samples were obtained from the ongoing ImmuneRACE study (first 160 participants) and from 950 to 1,500 subjects provided by 6 global collaborators. Sample metadata almost always included a de-identified subject ID, COVID-19 status, age in years and sex. Where available, HLA class I and class II types were taken from metadata supplied by the sample provider and were not determined by assay-based typing. What the research found in general, with its limitations: How much clinical and demographic metadata was included differed by source and by participant, and the metadata was provided uncurated.

A word on this clone: What antigen it recognizes has not been identified. Base qualities were left out, and no much larger clone turns up one base away.

A second Seattle source provided samples from volunteer blood donors who had recovered from COVID-19. Each collaborating institution followed its own protocols to collect whole blood in K2EDTA tubes. Collaborator samples were shipped for TCRbeta analysis as frozen whole blood, isolated PBMCs, or DNA extracted from either sample type. For CDR1 and CDR2, the germline V gene (reference sequence) lists LNHDA and SQIVND. V and J are truncated by 11 bases and 5 bases respectively, leaving an intervening sequence of 30 bases. The CDR3 sequence holds 17 residues, the cysteine and phenylalanine included. Kept here is only the CDR3 DNA, which spans 51 bases and is read in frame from base 1. TCRbeta CDR3 regions were amplified from genomic DNA using the immunoSEQ Assay, a bias-controlled multiplex PCR. On the authors' methods: The number of nucleated cells in each sample was estimated by amplification of reference gene primers within the assay. To quantify the absolute abundance of each unique TCRbeta CDR3 rearrangement, sequence reads were collapsed and filtered. Productive Simpson clonality was computed per sample as the square root of Simpson's diversity index over productive rearrangements. Imported from immuneACCESS, the table was reduced by TCRdb to in-frame sequences with V and J called. These copies leave out some clones; in studies compared against another copy, an unresolved V gene accounts for under half, and the cause of the remainder is not known. That table is the source of V, J and clone size, and D and trimming were worked out from the DNA. In all, the sample holds around 150,000 clones, and about nine tenths of those were seen once. The top ten hold under 5% of the sample.

The V and J genes are TRBV19 and TRBJ2-5; tentative D gene TRBD1, with 6 bases matching. The specimen was peripheral blood. This TCR was sampled from a woman between 55 and 75 years old who had recovered from COVID-19. The bases are TGTGCCCGTCTTGTGGGGGCAGCAACCACTCTTGGGGAGACCCAGTACTTC. Protein translation: CARLVGAATTLGETQYF.